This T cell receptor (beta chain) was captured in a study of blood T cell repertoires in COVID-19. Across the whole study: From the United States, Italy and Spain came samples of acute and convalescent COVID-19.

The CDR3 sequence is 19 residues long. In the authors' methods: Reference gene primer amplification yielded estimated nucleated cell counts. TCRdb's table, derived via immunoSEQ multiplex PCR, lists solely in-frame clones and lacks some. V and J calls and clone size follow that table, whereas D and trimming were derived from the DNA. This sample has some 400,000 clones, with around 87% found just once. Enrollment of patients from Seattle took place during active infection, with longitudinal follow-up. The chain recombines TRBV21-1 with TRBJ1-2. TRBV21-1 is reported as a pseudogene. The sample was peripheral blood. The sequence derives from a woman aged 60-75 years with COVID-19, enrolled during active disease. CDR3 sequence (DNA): TGTGCCAGCAGCAAAGGACCCCATGGGGGGGGCCCGAACGATTATGGCTACACCTTC. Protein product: CASSKGPHGGGPNDYGYTF.